This passage covers 29 T cell receptor beta chains from one sample sequenced in a study of T cell responses to AZD1222 COVID-19 vaccine. The method was immunoSEQ multiplex PCR; TCRdb's version includes in-frame clones alone and lacks a portion of them. This sample has about 77,000 clones, with 92% found just once. The specimen was peripheral blood, collected 28 days after the second AZD1222 dose. These receptors came from an adult who received the AZD1222 COVID-19 vaccine.

This chain links TRBV6-5 with TRBJ2-7; the match to TRBD1 covers 7 bases. The germline CDR1 and CDR2 sequences are MNHEY and SVGAGI. Unmatched junction bases numbered 13, after V lost 6 bases and J lost 5 bases. This CDR3 comprises 15 residues. DNA for the CDR3: TGTGCCAGCAGGCCGATGACAGGGTTGGGCGACGAGCAGTACTTC. Its protein product is CASRPMTGLGDEQYF.

The CDR3 protein is CASSLDRKFSNQPQHF. CDR3 nucleotide sequence: TGTGCCAGCAGCTTGGACAGGAAATTTAGCAATCAGCCCCAGCATTTT. The chain joins TRBV5-8 to TRBJ1-5; possibly TRBD1 for D (5 bases). CDR1 SGHTS and CDR2 YDEGEE come from the germline V gene. This CDR3 spans 16 amino acids. V gave up 0 bases and J gave up 0 bases, with 10 bases separating them.

V and J are TRBV18 and TRBJ1-4, with D uncertain. The V end was cut by 4 bases, the J end by 4 bases, with 7 bases between. This CDR3 is built from 13 residues. Germline assignment: CDR1 KGHSH and CDR2 LQKENI. The CDR3 DNA follows: TGTGCCAGCTCACGCACAGATAATGAAAAACTGTTTTTT. It is translated as CASSRTDNEKLFF.

V gene TRBV25-1 combines with J gene TRBJ2-5; a possible D gene is TRBD2 (6 bases). The CDR3 consists of 13 residues. The ends were cut back, 1 base at V and 5 bases at J, with 8 bases in the middle. Germline-derived CDR1 and CDR2 are MGHDK and SYGVNS. The CDR3 nucleotides read TGTGCCAGCAGTGAATTTGGAGGGGAGACCCAGTACTTC. This sequence encodes CASSEFGGETQYF. The whole variable domain, filled in from reference TRBV25-1 and TRBJ2-5, reads EADIYQTPRYLVIGTGKKITLECSQTMGHDKMYWYQQDPGMELHLIHYSYGVNSTEKGDLSSESTVSRIRTEHFPLTLESARPSHTSQYLCASSEFGGETQYFGPGTRLLVL.

The rearrangement joins TRBV27 to TRBJ1-4; D is unclear. From germline, CDR1 is MNHEY and CDR2 SMNVEV (reference sequence). The CDR3 contains 14 residues. Trimming pared 5 bases from V and 0 bases from J, leaving 7 bases between. The DNA for the CDR3 is TGTGCCAGCAGTCAGATTGCAACTAATGAAAAACTGTTTTTT. Translated, it gives CASSQIATNEKLFF.

V is TRBV15 and J is TRBJ1-1; tentatively, D is TRBD1 (6 bases). The V end lost 1 base, the J end lost 4 bases, and 16 bases lay between the germline ends. Germline assignment: CDR1 LNHNV and CDR2 YYDKDF (reference sequence). The CDR3 spans 16 residues. In DNA form, the CDR3 reads TGTGCCACCAGCAGAGGTCCCGGACAGTGGGGCACTGAAGCTTTCTTT. Its translation is CATSRGPGQWGTEAFF.

This rearrangement joins TRBV3-1 (or the pseudogene TRBV3-2) to TRBJ1-3; TRBD1 is a possible D gene (6 bases). CDR3 length: 14 residues. The germline V and J ends were trimmed by 4 bases and 2 bases, with 9 bases remaining between them. Looked up from germline, CDR1 is LGHDT and CDR2 is YNNKEL (reference sequence). The CDR3 DNA sequence: TGTGCCAGCAGCCTACAGGGCGCTGGAAACACCATATATTTT. Translating gives CASSLQGAGNTIYF.

The CDR3 sequence is CASSLAGAYEQYF. CDR3 nucleotide sequence: TGCGCCAGCAGCCTAGCGGGGGCCTACGAGCAGTACTTC. The genes are TRBV4-1 and TRBJ2-7; 9 nucleotides match TRBD2. Trimming removed 4 bases from V and 2 bases from J; junction bases left unmatched: 0. This CDR3 is 13 amino acids long. CDR1 MGHRA and CDR2 YSYEKL come from the germline V gene.

This chain joins TRBV27 and TRBJ2-1, with D perhaps matching TRBD1 or TRBD2 (5 bases each). The V end lost 2 bases, the J end lost 8 bases, and 7 bases lay between the germline ends. Germline V lookup: CDR1 MNHEY, CDR2 SMNVEV (reference sequence). The CDR3 is 12 residues long. The CDR3 region is CASSLRGDEQFF. In DNA form, the CDR3 reads TGTGCCAGCAGTTTACGAGGGGATGAGCAGTTCTTC.

This chain links TRBV11-2 with TRBJ1-2; D may be TRBD1 (5 bases). The CDR3 is 13 residues long. Looked up from germline, CDR1 is SGHAT and CDR2 is FQNNGV. V was trimmed by 6 bases and J by 10 bases, leaving 18 bases between them. As DNA, the CDR3 is TGTGCCAGCAGACAGGCAGGGCAGATCGTCTACACCTTC. Translating gives CASRQAGQIVYTF.

This chain links TRBV19 with TRBJ1-5, with a tentative D call TRBD1 (5 bases). The V gene lost 10 bases and the J gene lost 1 base, with 11 bases spanning the gap. The germline V gene has CDR1 LNHDA and CDR2 SQIVND (reference sequence). The CDR3 spans 13 residues. The CDR3: CATQDGSNQPQHF. The DNA for the CDR3 is TGTGCCACACAGGACGGGAGCAATCAGCCCCAGCATTTT.

The rearrangement joins TRBV5-6 to TRBJ2-7, with 7 nucleotides matching TRBD1. Germline lookup yields CDR1 SGHDT and CDR2 YYEEEE. This CDR3 has 12 residues. Trimming cost V 7 bases and J 6 bases; bases outside gene matches: 7. The CDR3 bases are TGTGCCAGCGAGGGGGCGGCGGGCGAGCAGTACTTC. This encodes CASEGAAGEQYF.

This rearrangement joins TRBV3-1 (or the pseudogene TRBV3-2) to TRBJ2-1, with D maybe TRBD1 (5 bases). V lost 6 bases and J lost 6, with 6 bases in between. Germline V gives CDR1 LGHDT, CDR2 YNNKEL (reference sequence). The CDR3 covers 11 residues. The DNA for the CDR3 is TGTGCCAGCAGTAGGGGCAATGAGCAGTTCTTC. Translated, it gives CASSRGNEQFF.

The rearrangement uses TRBV30 and TRBJ2-6; D might be TRBD2 (6 bases). The ends were cut back, 5 bases at V and 0 bases at J, with 11 bases in the middle. The CDR3 runs to 15 residues. Germline V gene data show CDR1 as GTSNPN and CDR2 as SVGIG (reference sequence). The CDR3 region is CAWSPGVSGANVLTF. The CDR3 DNA reads as TGTGCCTGGTCCCCGGGGGTCTCTGGGGCCAACGTCCTGACTTTC.

This chain connects TRBV6-5 to TRBJ1-1; 8 bases agree with TRBD1. The junction had 5 bases not matched to a gene; V was cut back by 5 bases and J by 0 bases. The CDR3 loop spans 15 amino acids. Per germline, CDR1 MNHEY and CDR2 SVGAGI. The CDR3 DNA reads as TGTGCCAGCAGTCCCGCCAGGGGGCTGAACACTGAAGCTTTCTTT. Translation: CASSPARGLNTEAFF.

The genes are TRBV6-5 and TRBJ1-1; D perhaps matches TRBD1 (5 bases). Trimming removed 6 bases at V and 1 base at J, with 12 bases between. The CDR3 is made up of 14 amino acids. In germline, CDR1 is MNHEY, CDR2 SVGAGI. DNA for the CDR3: TGTGCCAGCAGGACGGGACGCCGGAACACTGAAGCTTTCTTT. This translates into CASRTGRRNTEAFF.

The V gene is TRBV30, the J gene TRBJ1-5; no clear D gene. Germline CDR1 and CDR2: GTSNPN and SVGIG (reference sequence). The CDR3 contains 13 residues. With 1 base removed from V and 6 bases from J, the gap between germline ends came to 10 bases. CDR3 in DNA: TGTGCCTGGAGTGAGGTAGGGAGTCAGCCCCAGCATTTT. Its translation is CAWSEVGSQPQHF.

The chain links TRBV5-6 to TRBJ2-3, with unresolved D. Germline V CDR1 and CDR2: SGHDT, YYEEEE. The length of the CDR3 is 15 residues. Trimming pared 0 bases from V and 0 bases from J, leaving 8 bases between. The CDR3 loop reads CASSLVSLSTDTQYF. The CDR3 nucleotides read TGTGCCAGCAGCTTGGTGTCCCTAAGCACAGATACGCAGTATTTT.

This clone appeared a single time. This chain connects TRBV19 to TRBJ2-3; no firm D call. The V end lost 5 bases, the J end lost 0 bases, and 6 bases lay between the germline ends. The length of the CDR3 is 13 residues. Germline CDR1 is LNHDA and CDR2 is SQIVND (reference sequence). CDR3: CASSALSTDTQYF. For the CDR3, the DNA is TGTGCCAGTAGTGCACTGAGCACAGATACGCAGTATTTT.

The chain recombines TRBV5-1 with TRBJ2-7; D gene unclear. Germline loops: CDR1 SGHRS, CDR2 YFSETQ. Trimming shortened V by 2 bases and J by 3 bases, and 12 bases separated the two germline ends. The CDR3 spans 14 residues. CDR3 amino acids: CASSFSYRFYEQYF. CDR3 DNA: TGCGCCAGCAGCTTCTCCTACCGTTTCTACGAGCAGTACTTC.

The chain links TRBV4-2 to TRBJ2-3; tentative D call: TRBD1 (6 bases). Trimming cost V 7 bases and J 2 bases, with 25 bases left between them. CDR1 and CDR2 (germline): LGHNA, YNFKEQ. The CDR3 extends over 18 amino acids. The CDR3 DNA reads TGTGCCAGCACCCGAGATTTTAAACAGGGTTCACTCACAGATACGCAGTATTTT. It encodes CASTRDFKQGSLTDTQYF.

The CDR3 DNA is TGTGCCAGTAGCGAAGGGGGCGGGACCTACGAGCAGTACTTC. Residues: CASSEGGGTYEQYF. The rearrangement uses TRBV19 and TRBJ2-7; maybe TRBD1 (7 bases). The V end lost 6 bases, the J end lost 2 bases, and 14 bases lay between the germline ends. The CDR3 covers 14 residues. Germline loops: CDR1 LNHDA, CDR2 SQIVND (reference sequence).

A few counts support this clone. The chain combines TRBV7-9 with TRBJ1-6; D uncertain. The CDR3 is 12 amino acids. With 2 bases removed from V and 8 bases from J, the gap between germline ends came to 4 bases. The germline CDR1 and CDR2 sequences are SEHNR and FQNEAQ (reference sequence). CDR3 DNA sequence: TGTGCCAGCAGCTTATTGGATTCACCCCTCCACTTT. It yields the protein CASSLLDSPLHF.

This chain connects TRBV6-6 to TRBJ1-3; unclear D gene. From germline, CDR1 is MNHNY and CDR2 SVGAGI (reference sequence). V was clipped by 4 bases and J by 0 bases, with 7 bases between them. This CDR3 contains 14 residues. CDR3 sequence (DNA): TGTGCCAGCAGTTTACCCAGCTCTGGAAACACCATATATTTT. Translation gives CASSLPSSGNTIYF.

DNA for the CDR3: TGTGCCAGCAGCTTAGACGGGGCTGGAAACACCATATATTTT. Translation gives CASSLDGAGNTIYF. This rearrangement joins TRBV7-8 to TRBJ1-3; D gene uncertain. The CDR3 totals 14 residues. In germline, CDR1 is SGHVS, CDR2 FQNEAQ. The germline V and J ends were trimmed by 1 base and 2 bases, with 6 bases remaining between them.

The CDR3 here is CATRVTGDSNYGYTF. The CDR3, as DNA: TGTGCCACCAGAGTGACAGGCGATTCTAACTATGGCTACACCTTC. This chain links TRBV15 with TRBJ1-2, with D perhaps matching TRBD1 (6 bases). V lost 6 bases and J 0 bases, leaving 14 bases between the germline ends. CDR3 size: 15 residues. Germline assignment: CDR1 LNHNV and CDR2 YYDKDF (reference sequence).

The chain is built from TRBV5-1 and TRBJ2-3, with D possibly matching TRBD2 (6 bases). CDR1 is SGHRS, CDR2 YFSETQ, per germline. The CDR3 spans 17 residues. V was trimmed by 0 bases and J by 4 bases, leaving 18 bases between them. The CDR3 protein is CASSLGAAGRGADTQYF. CDR3 bases: TGCGCCAGCAGCTTGGGGGCGGCCGGGAGAGGGGCAGATACGCAGTATTTT.

This rearrangement joins TRBV19 to TRBJ1-2; 8 bases align to TRBD1. Germline CDR1 and CDR2: LNHDA and SQIVND (reference sequence). This CDR3 is 13 amino acids long. Trimming at V came to 3 bases and at J to 8 bases, leaving 5 bases not matched to a gene. The DNA for the CDR3 is TGTGCCAGTAGTATGCAGGGGGCTAACGGCTACACCTTC. Residues: CASSMQGANGYTF.

The genes are TRBV6-5 and TRBJ2-7; maybe TRBD2 (5 bases). V lost 9 bases and J lost 2, with 11 bases in between. This CDR3 has 12 amino acids. Germline-derived CDR1 and CDR2 are MNHEY and SVGAGI. CDR3 bases: TGTGCCAGTGGACTGGGTGCCTACGAGCAGTACTTC. Its protein is CASGLGAYEQYF.